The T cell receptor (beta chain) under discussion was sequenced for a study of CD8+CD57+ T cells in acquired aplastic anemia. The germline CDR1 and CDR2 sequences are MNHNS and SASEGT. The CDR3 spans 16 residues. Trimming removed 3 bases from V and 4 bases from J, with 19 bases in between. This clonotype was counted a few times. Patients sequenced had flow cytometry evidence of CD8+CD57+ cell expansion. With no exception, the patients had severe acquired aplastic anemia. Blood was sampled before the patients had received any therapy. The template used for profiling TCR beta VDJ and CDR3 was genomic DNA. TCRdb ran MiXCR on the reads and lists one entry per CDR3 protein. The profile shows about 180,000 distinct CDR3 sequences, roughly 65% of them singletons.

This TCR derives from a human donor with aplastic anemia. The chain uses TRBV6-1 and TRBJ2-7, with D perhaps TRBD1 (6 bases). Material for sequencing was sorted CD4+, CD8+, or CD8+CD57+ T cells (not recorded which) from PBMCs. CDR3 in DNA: TGTGCCAGCAGTGAGAATCCCGCAGGGGTAATATACGAGCAGTACTTC. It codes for CASSENPAGVIYEQYF.